The rows below give T cell receptor beta chains drawn from one sample of a study of cytomegalovirus exposure and HLA in healthy donors. Clones were read by immunoSEQ multiplex PCR, and TCRdb kept only the in-frame ones, dropping some. Of over 120,000 clones in the sample, approximately 79% are singletons; the top ten hold less than 3.5%. Material: PBMCs. The origin of the receptors is a woman aged 25 to 39 in good health and CMV-seronegative. The CDR3 runs from the conserved cysteine through the conserved F or W. The D gene is left open where the match is weak. A row's size may be missing; if present it is once, few, many or a size class.

clone size: .; D gene: TRBD2; CDR3 length: 16; J gene: TRBJ2-1; V gene: TRBV7-9; CDR3 protein: CASSSPPLADYNEQFF; CDR3 DNA: TGTGCCAGCAGCTCACCTCCGCTAGCGGATTACAATGAGCAGTTCTTC
clone size: .; D gene: .; CDR3 length: 12; J gene: TRBJ2-2; V gene: TRBV10-2; CDR3 protein: CASIGGTGELFF; CDR3 DNA: TGCGCCAGCATAGGGGGCACCGGGGAGCTGTTTTTT
clone size: .; D gene: TRBD1; CDR3 length: 15; J gene: TRBJ2-3; V gene: TRBV19; CDR3 protein: CASSIGDRGTDTQYF; CDR3 DNA: TGTGCCAGTAGCATTGGGGACAGGGGCACAGATACGCAGTATTTT
clone size: .; D gene: .; CDR3 length: 14; J gene: TRBJ1-3; V gene: TRBV9; CDR3 protein: CASSTRSSGNTIYF; CDR3 DNA: TGTGCCAGCAGCACCCGGAGCTCTGGAAACACCATATATTTT
clone size: .; D gene: .; CDR3 length: 15; J gene: TRBJ1-5; V gene: TRBV19; CDR3 protein: CASGGGPLRNQPQHF; CDR3 DNA: TGTGCCAGCGGGGGGGGGCCCTTAAGAAATCAGCCCCAGCATTTT
clone size: once; D gene: .; CDR3 length: 15; J gene: TRBJ2-7; V gene: TRBV7-2; CDR3 protein: CASSLSGQGNYEQYF; CDR3 DNA: TGTGCCAGCAGCTTAAGCGGGCAGGGAAACTACGAGCAGTACTTC
clone size: .; D gene: TRBD2; CDR3 length: 16; J gene: TRBJ2-2; V gene: TRBV15; CDR3 protein: CATSRPPSGRTWELFF; CDR3 DNA: TGTGCCACCAGCAGACCACCTAGCGGGAGAACCTGGGAGCTGTTTTTT
clone size: .; D gene: TRBD1; CDR3 length: 18; J gene: TRBJ2-3; V gene: TRBV4-1; CDR3 protein: CASSQVFGADRVADTQYF; CDR3 DNA: TGCGCCAGCAGCCAAGTGTTTGGCGCGGACAGGGTCGCGGATACGCAGTATTTT
clone size: .; D gene: .; CDR3 length: 15; J gene: TRBJ2-5; V gene: TRBV28; CDR3 protein: CASSSGQTYQETQYF; CDR3 DNA: TGTGCCAGCAGTTCCGGACAGACCTACCAAGAGACCCAGTACTTC
clone size: once; D gene: TRBD2; CDR3 length: 16; J gene: TRBJ2-3; V gene: TRBV7-9; CDR3 protein: CASSPLAGGPSDTQYF; CDR3 DNA: TGTGCCAGCAGCCCCTTAGCGGGAGGGCCCTCAGATACGCAGTATTTT
clone size: few; D gene: .; CDR3 length: 14; J gene: TRBJ2-6; V gene: TRBV5-4; CDR3 protein: CASSLDQGANVLTF; CDR3 DNA: TGTGCCAGCAGCTTGGATCAGGGGGCCAACGTCCTGACTTTC
clone size: .; D gene: .; CDR3 length: 14; J gene: TRBJ2-7; V gene: TRBV28; CDR3 protein: CASSFLTGSYEQYF; CDR3 DNA: TGTGCCAGCAGTTTCCTAACAGGGTCCTACGAGCAGTACTTC
clone size: .; D gene: .; CDR3 length: 14; J gene: TRBJ1-5; V gene: TRBV7-9; CDR3 protein: CASSKQGRGQPQHF; CDR3 DNA: TGTGCCAGCAGCAAACAGGGTCGGGGTCAGCCCCAGCATTTT
clone size: .; D gene: TRBD2; CDR3 length: 14; J gene: TRBJ2-7; V gene: TRBV30; CDR3 protein: CAWRTSGGTYEQYF; CDR3 DNA: TGTGCCTGGAGGACTAGCGGGGGCACCTACGAGCAGTACTTC
clone size: once; D gene: .; CDR3 length: 14; J gene: TRBJ2-1; V gene: TRBV7-3; CDR3 protein: CASSLHPSSNEQFF; CDR3 DNA: TGTGCCAGCAGCTTACATCCTAGCTCCAATGAGCAGTTCTTC
clone size: .; D gene: .; CDR3 length: 16; J gene: TRBJ1-4; V gene: TRBV7-9; CDR3 protein: CASSNGRAGRGEKLFF; CDR3 DNA: TGTGCCAGCAGCAACGGACGAGCCGGTCGGGGTGAAAAACTGTTTTTT
clone size: .; D gene: .; CDR3 length: 14; J gene: TRBJ1-4; V gene: TRBV2; CDR3 protein: CASGRTGVDEKLFF; CDR3 DNA: TGTGCCAGCGGGAGGACGGGAGTGGATGAAAAACTGTTTTTT
clone size: .; D gene: .; CDR3 length: 14; J gene: TRBJ1-1; V gene: TRBV7-6; CDR3 protein: CASSLVAGNTEAFF; CDR3 DNA: TGTGCCAGCAGCTTAGTGGCAGGGAACACTGAAGCTTTCTTT
clone size: .; D gene: TRBD1; CDR3 length: 13; J gene: TRBJ1-3; V gene: TRBV29-1; CDR3 protein: CSVGTGVRNTIYF; CDR3 DNA: TGCAGCGTTGGGACAGGGGTTAGAAACACCATATATTTT
clone size: once; D gene: .; CDR3 length: 14; J gene: TRBJ1-3; V gene: TRBV29-1; CDR3 protein: CSVVWPFSGNTIYF; CDR3 DNA: TGCAGCGTTGTGTGGCCGTTCTCTGGAAACACCATATATTTT
clone size: .; D gene: TRBD1; CDR3 length: 13; J gene: TRBJ1-2; V gene: TRBV6-5; CDR3 protein: CASSETGRYGYTF; CDR3 DNA: TGTGCCAGCAGCGAGACAGGGCGGTATGGCTACACCTTC